These 27 T cell receptor beta chains originate from one sample sequenced in a study of blood T cell repertoires in COVID-19. Generated by immunoSEQ multiplex PCR, the TCRdb table keeps only in-frame clones and is missing some. Counted here are roughly 440,000 clones, approximately 90% occurring once; the ten biggest clones make up roughly 12%. The sample consisted of peripheral blood. These receptors came from a woman aged 45-59 years with COVID-19, enrolled during active disease.

This clone was counted a single time. The rearrangement links TRBV4-1 to TRBJ1-2, with D perhaps matching TRBD1 (5 bases). V gave up 0 bases and J gave up 4 bases, with 15 bases separating them. CDR1 is MGHRA, CDR2 YSYEKL, per germline. The CDR3 consists of 16 residues. CDR3 region: CASSQEVGASLYGYTF. The CDR3 bases are TGCGCCAGCAGCCAAGAGGTTGGGGCCAGCCTCTATGGCTACACCTTC.

V is TRBV21-1 and J is TRBJ1-1; the table's D call of TRBD1 was not tested on the DNA. TRBV21-1 is a documented pseudogene. The CDR3 loop spans 20 amino acids. In DNA, the CDR3 is TGTGCCAGCAAGCAAGTAGGGACAGGGTGCCCAGGACTGATGAACACTGAAGCTTTCTTT. Translating it yields CASKQVGTGCPGLMNTEAFF.

The gene calls are TRBV5-1 and TRBJ2-7, with 7 positions matching TRBD1. CDR3 length equals 14 residues. Trimming took 2 bases from V and 2 from J; bases not matched to a gene: 4. The germline V gene encodes CDR1 SGHRS and CDR2 YFSETQ. This CDR3 is CASSLRQGPYEQYF. The DNA of the CDR3 is TGCGCCAGCAGCTTAAGACAGGGCCCCTACGAGCAGTACTTC.

The chain links TRBV19 to TRBJ1-2; D uncertain. CDR1 and CDR2 from the germline V gene are LNHDA and SQIVND (reference sequence). V dropped 7 bases and J dropped 1 base, with 19 bases sitting between them. This CDR3 is 16 amino acids long. CDR3 nucleotide sequence: TGTGCCAGTAACACCCCTGGGCAGCTTGGTAACTATGGCTACACCTTC. It specifies CASNTPGQLGNYGYTF.

Only one count was recorded for this clone. The rearrangement uses TRBV6-5 and TRBJ2-1; TRBD2 matches at 7 bases. Germline V gene lookup returns CDR1 MNHEY and CDR2 SVGAGI. J lost 0 bases, V lost 4 bases, and 3 bases had no gene match. The CDR3 runs to 15 residues. The CDR3 region has the DNA TGTGCCAGCAGTTCCCTAGCGGCCTCCTACAATGAGCAGTTCTTC. It encodes CASSSLAASYNEQFF.

The chain uses TRBV24-1 and TRBJ2-2; the D gene is possibly TRBD1 (6 bases). Germline V gene sequence: CDR1 KGHDR, CDR2 SFDVKD. Trimming took 7 bases from V and 4 from J, leaving 9 bases between them. CDR3 length: 13 residues. Written as DNA, the CDR3 is TGTGCCACCAGCCTGACAGGCACCGGGGAGCTGTTTTTT. Translated: CATSLTGTGELFF.

The J gene is TRBJ2-7, the V gene TRBV27, with 7 bases matching TRBD1. V lost 6 bases to trimming and J lost 2 bases; unmatched junction nucleotides: 10. The germline CDR1 and CDR2 sequences are MNHEY and SMNVEV (reference sequence). The CDR3 extends over 15 amino acids. The CDR3 here is CASSPRRDRPYEQYF. Written as DNA, the CDR3 is TGTGCCAGCAGCCCTCGACGGGACAGACCCTACGAGCAGTACTTC.

V gene TRBV19 combines with J gene TRBJ1-1; TRBD1 is a possible D gene (6 bases). CDR1 is LNHDA, CDR2 SQIVND, per germline (reference sequence). This CDR3 region has 12 residues. V was shortened by 9 bases and J by 3 bases, with 11 bases between the two germline ends. The CDR3 nucleotides read TGTGCCAGCCTACAGGGCCACACTGAAGCTTTCTTT. Translation: CASLQGHTEAFF.

The CDR3 coding sequence is TGTGCCAGCAGCGTGGGACAGCTGTATTCACCCCTCCACTTT. It translates to CASSVGQLYSPLHF. This rearrangement joins TRBV5-5 to TRBJ1-6; 7 bases agree with TRBD1. V lost 4 bases and J lost 8; bases outside the gene matches: 6. Germline CDR1 is SGHKS and CDR2 is YYEKEE (reference sequence). The length of the CDR3 is 14 residues.

A remark on this clone: Different DNA sequences within this sample yield the same CDR3. This sequence joins TRBV12-3 or TRBV12-4 and TRBJ1-5; D possibly corresponds to TRBD1 (5 bases). The CDR3 extends over 13 amino acids. V was trimmed by 3 bases and J by 6 bases, leaving 9 bases between them. The DNA of the CDR3 is TGTGCCAGCAGTTTGGCGGGGGGTCAGCCCCAGCATTTT. This encodes CASSLAGGQPQHF.

The chain links TRBV4-2 to TRBJ1-3; D unresolved. The V gene's germline CDR1 is LGHNA and CDR2 YNFKEQ. This CDR3 is 14 amino acids long. V lost 6 bases and J lost 1, with 10 bases in between. In DNA, the CDR3 is TGTGCCAGCAGGGATCAGGTGTCTGGAAACACCATATATTTT. This gives the protein CASRDQVSGNTIYF.

The DNA of the CDR3 is TGTGCCAGCAGTGTAATCGAAAGCGGGGGATCCTACAATGAGCAGTTCTTC. It translates to CASSVIESGGSYNEQFF. V gene TRBV2 combines with J gene TRBJ2-1; 8 bases fit TRBD2. This CDR3 is 17 amino acids long. With V trimmed by 4 bases and J by 1 base, 9 bases remained unmatched. Germline V gives CDR1 SNHLY, CDR2 FYNNEI.

The genes are TRBV28 and TRBJ2-7; D possibly corresponds to TRBD1 (5 bases). Looked up from germline, CDR1 is MDHEN and CDR2 is SYDVKM. This CDR3 has 13 amino acids. Trimming pared 2 bases from V and 8 bases from J, leaving 13 bases between. The CDR3 nucleotides read TGTGCCAGCAGTTTAGACAGTGCTACGAAGCAGTACTTC. Translated: CASSLDSATKQYF.

The DNA of the CDR3 is TGTGCCAGTAGCGGGGACACCGGGGAGCTGTTTTTT. It specifies CASSGDTGELFF. The J gene is TRBJ2-2, the V gene TRBV19; possible D gene TRBD2, 5 bases. CDR3 size: 12 residues. The germline V gene encodes CDR1 LNHDA and CDR2 SQIVND (reference sequence). With 6 bases removed from V and 3 bases from J, the gap between germline ends came to 5 bases.

The CDR3 region is CAISPGTGEQPQHF. The CDR3 nucleotides read TGTGCCATCAGTCCCGGGACAGGGGAACAGCCCCAGCATTTT. The V and J genes are TRBV10-3 and TRBJ1-5; 10 nucleotides line up with TRBD1. This CDR3 contains 14 residues. Losses at the gene ends were 5 bases for V and 7 bases for J; bases not matched to a gene: 5. Germline loops: CDR1 ENHRY, CDR2 SYGVKD.

This chain links TRBV19 with TRBJ2-3, with 11 bases matching TRBD2. Trimming at V came to 4 bases and at J to 1 base, leaving 1 base not matched to a gene. The CDR3 length is 15 residues. Germline CDR1 LNHDA, CDR2 SQIVND (reference sequence). In nucleotides, the CDR3 is TGTGCCAGTAGTAAGGGACTAGCGGGCACAGATACGCAGTATTTT. As protein: CASSKGLAGTDTQYF.

In DNA form, the CDR3 reads TGTGCCAGTACACCCCAGGGGAGAGGGACTGAAGCTTTCTTT. Translation: CASTPQGRGTEAFF. This chain connects TRBV19 to TRBJ1-1, with TRBD1 as a possible D gene (6 bases). V lost 7 bases and J lost 5, with 17 bases in between. Per the germline V gene, CDR1 is LNHDA and CDR2 is SQIVND (reference sequence). There are 14 residues in the CDR3.

The CDR3 DNA sequence: TGCAGCTTAAAGACTAGCGGGGGGGCACGAGATACGCAGTATTTT. This translates into CSLKTSGGARDTQYF. The chain is built from TRBV29-1 and TRBJ2-3, with TRBD2 matching over 14 bases. The CDR3 length is 15 residues. Trimming took 8 bases from V and 5 from J; bases not matched to a gene: 9. Germline lookup yields CDR1 SQVTM and CDR2 ANQGSEA.

The chain recombines TRBV12-3 or TRBV12-4 with TRBJ2-7, with D tentatively TRBD1 (5 bases). The CDR3 extends over 13 amino acids. The germline V and J ends were trimmed by 3 bases and 2 bases, with 8 bases remaining between them. CDR3 nucleotides: TGTGCCAGCAGTTTTACAGGAGCCTACGAGCAGTACTTC. Amino acid sequence: CASSFTGAYEQYF.

This sequence joins TRBV5-4 and TRBJ1-6; D is possibly TRBD1 (6 bases). V lost 6 bases, J lost 8 bases, and 15 bases lay in between. This CDR3 has 14 amino acids. Germline CDR1 is SGHNT and CDR2 is YYREEE (reference sequence). CDR3 nucleotides: TGTGCCAGCATGCCAGGGGACACCTATTCACCCCTCCACTTT. It is translated as CASMPGDTYSPLHF.

This sequence joins TRBV3-1 (or the pseudogene TRBV3-2) and TRBJ1-2; D is possibly TRBD1 (5 bases). Germline CDR1 LGHDT, CDR2 YNNKEL (reference sequence). This CDR3 region has 12 residues. V was clipped by 6 bases and J by 10 bases, with 15 bases between them. Written as DNA, the CDR3 is TGTGCCAGCAGACTACAGGAAGGCGCCTACACCTTC. Its protein product is CASRLQEGAYTF.

The chain couples TRBV27 to TRBJ2-2, with D possibly being TRBD1 (6 bases). CDR1 MNHEY and CDR2 SMNVEV come from the germline V gene (reference sequence). This CDR3 has 15 residues. Deletions cut 4 bases from V and 5 bases from J, with 14 bases between. CDR3: CASSSYRVGTGELFF. CDR3 nucleotide sequence: TGTGCCAGCAGTTCCTACAGGGTAGGAACCGGGGAGCTGTTTTTT.

The V call is TRBV9, the J call TRBJ2-2, with TRBD2 as a possible D gene (6 bases). Trimming pared 7 bases from V and 6 bases from J, leaving 19 bases between. This CDR3 has 15 residues. Germline V gene sequence: CDR1 SGDLS, CDR2 YYNGEE. CDR3 sequence: CASGLGQGGPGELFF. As DNA, the CDR3 is TGTGCCAGCGGCCTAGGGCAGGGAGGCCCCGGGGAGCTGTTTTTT. The variable domain in full, completed from reference TRBV9 and TRBJ2-2, reads DSGVTQTPKHLITATGQRVTLRCSPRSGDLSVYWYQQSLDQGLQFLIQYYNGEERAKGNILERFSAQQFPDLHSELNLSSLELGDSALYFCASGLGQGGPGELFFGEGSRLTVL.

The chain recombines TRBV6-5 with TRBJ1-1, with 8 bases aligning to TRBD1. The V and J ends lost 2 bases and 5 bases, in that order; junction bases with no gene match: 7. The CDR3 contains 15 residues. CDR1 and CDR2 (germline): MNHEY, SVGAGI. The CDR3 region has the DNA TGTGCCAGCAGTTACGGGGACAGGCCTACTACTGAAGCTTTCTTT. As protein: CASSYGDRPTTEAFF.

The chain has TRBV27 and TRBJ2-5; D is perhaps TRBD1 (6 bases). V was pared by 2 bases and J by 5 bases, with 12 bases between. The CDR3 is 14 amino acids. Germline CDR1 MNHEY, CDR2 SMNVEV (reference sequence). In DNA form, the CDR3 reads TGTGCCAGCAGTTTACTCGGACAGAAGGAGACCCAGTACTTC. The encoded protein is CASSLLGQKETQYF.

V is TRBV9 and J is TRBJ1-1; D not resolved. Germline lookup yields CDR1 SGDLS and CDR2 YYNGEE. The ends were cut back, 3 bases at V and 2 bases at J, with 11 bases in the middle. The CDR3 has 14 residues. CDR3 sequence: CASSASTLNTEAFF. The CDR3 nucleotides are TGTGCCAGCAGCGCTTCCACCCTAAACACTGAAGCTTTCTTT.

The table lists this clone with a count of one. The chain employs TRBV6-5 and TRBJ1-1, with D hard to call. Germline loops: CDR1 MNHEY, CDR2 SVGAGI. Deletions cut 7 bases from V and 6 bases from J, with 15 bases between. The CDR3 is 13 amino acids. CDR3 bases: TGTGCCAGCACCCCATATCGGGTCGCTGAAGCTTTCTTT. Encoded protein: CASTPYRVAEAFF.